This entry features one T cell receptor (beta chain) sequence. This sample is drawn from a study of shared T cell receptors in the human thymus. The assay was immunoSEQ multiplex PCR, and TCRdb's table has in-frame clones only and misses some. The sample has 540,000 or so clones, about 80% seen once. V lost 2 bases to trimming and J lost 7 bases; unmatched junction nucleotides: 7. CDR1 GTSNPN and CDR2 SVGIG come from the germline V gene (reference sequence). This CDR3 contains 13 residues. The same sample was also used in a study of human thymus T cells. That publication notes: All donors were healthy Finnish infants who were undergoing corrective surgery to treat congenital heart defects. From resections taken during corrective heart surgery, the thymus tissue was obtained. V and J genes seemed to be used with bias in thymic and blood repertoires. Related reports documented highly overlapping thymic repertoires among unrelated individuals.

Sequenced: thymocytes. V and J are TRBV30 and TRBJ2-7, with TRBD2 matching over 8 bases. The sequence derives from a boy younger than two with a congenital heart defect. CDR3 sequence reads: CAWSSGGPGEQYF. Here the CDR3 DNA reads TGTGCCTGGAGTTCGGGGGGGCCGGGGGAGCAGTACTTC.